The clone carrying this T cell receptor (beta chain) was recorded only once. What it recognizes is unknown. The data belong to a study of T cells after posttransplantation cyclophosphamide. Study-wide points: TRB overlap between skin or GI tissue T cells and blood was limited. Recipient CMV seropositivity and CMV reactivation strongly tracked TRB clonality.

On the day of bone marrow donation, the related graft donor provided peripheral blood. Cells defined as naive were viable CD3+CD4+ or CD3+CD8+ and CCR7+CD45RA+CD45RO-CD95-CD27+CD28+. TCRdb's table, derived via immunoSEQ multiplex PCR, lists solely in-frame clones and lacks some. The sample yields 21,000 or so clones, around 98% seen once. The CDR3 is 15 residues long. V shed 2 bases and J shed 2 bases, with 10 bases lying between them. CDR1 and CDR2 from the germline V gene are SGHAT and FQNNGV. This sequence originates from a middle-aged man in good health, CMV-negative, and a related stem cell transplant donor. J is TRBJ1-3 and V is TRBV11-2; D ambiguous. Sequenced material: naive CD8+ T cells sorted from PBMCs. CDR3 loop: CASSLSRGTGNTIYF. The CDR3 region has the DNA TGTGCCAGCAGCTTAAGTCGGGGAACTGGAAACACCATATATTTT.